The present T cell receptor beta chain was sequenced within a study of shared clonotypes between healthy human individuals. The naive CD8 population came from CD45RO-negative cells selected for CCR7, without terminally differentiated effector memory CD45RA+ cells. Across several immunoSEQ plates, the genomic DNA of each subset was split evenly. Sequenced by immunoSEQ multiplex PCR; TCRdb stores in-frame clones only, minus some. The data show some 1,900,000 clones, just under 95% seen once. As to this clone: Its antigen is undetermined.

Overall study findings and caveats: Clonotype sharing among donors, it was expected, would be affected by sequencing depth.

The receptor was isolated from a man aged 18 to 30 in good health. The material sequenced was naive CD8+ T cells sorted from blood.

The CDR3 DNA sequence: TGTGCCAGCATGCGGTTAAGGGGGGGGATGACGAACGAGCAGTACTTC. This gives the protein CASMRLRGGMTNEQYF. The genes are TRBV2 and TRBJ2-7, with D perhaps TRBD2 (7 bases). The CDR3 consists of 16 residues. Trimming removed 7 bases from V and 5 bases from J, with 24 bases in between. Per germline, CDR1 SNHLY and CDR2 FYNNEI. Full variable domain (rest looked up from reference TRBV2 and TRBJ2-7): EPEVTQTPSHQVTQMGQEVILRCVPISNHLYFYWYRQILGQKVEFLVSFYNNEISEKSEIFDDQFSVERPDGSNFTLKIRSTKLEDSAMYFCASMRLRGGMTNEQYFGPGTRLTVT.